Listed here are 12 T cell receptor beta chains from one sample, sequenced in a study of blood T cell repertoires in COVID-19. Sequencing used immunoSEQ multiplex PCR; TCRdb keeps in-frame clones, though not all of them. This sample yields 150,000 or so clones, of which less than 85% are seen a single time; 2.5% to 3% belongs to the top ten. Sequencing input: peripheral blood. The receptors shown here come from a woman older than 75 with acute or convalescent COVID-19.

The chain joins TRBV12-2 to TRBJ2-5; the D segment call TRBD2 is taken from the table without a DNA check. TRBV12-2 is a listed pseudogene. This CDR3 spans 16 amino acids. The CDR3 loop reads CASRWGRTFIGETQYF. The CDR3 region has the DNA TGTGCAAGTCGCTGGGGTAGGACTTTTATTGGAGAGACCCAGTACTTC.

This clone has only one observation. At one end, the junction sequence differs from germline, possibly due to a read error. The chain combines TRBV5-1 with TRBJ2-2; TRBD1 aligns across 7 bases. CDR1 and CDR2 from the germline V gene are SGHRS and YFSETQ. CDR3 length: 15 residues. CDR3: CASSPTGTNTGEPFF. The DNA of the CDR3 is TGCGCCAGCAGCCCGACAGGGACGAACACCGGGGAGCCGTTTTTT.

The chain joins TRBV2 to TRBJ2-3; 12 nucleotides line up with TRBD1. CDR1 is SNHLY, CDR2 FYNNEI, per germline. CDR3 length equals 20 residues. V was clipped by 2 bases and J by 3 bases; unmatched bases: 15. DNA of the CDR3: TGTGCCAGCAGTGAAACCTTAGACCGACCGGGACAGGGGGCAACAGATACGCAGTATTTT. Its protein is CASSETLDRPGQGATDTQYF.

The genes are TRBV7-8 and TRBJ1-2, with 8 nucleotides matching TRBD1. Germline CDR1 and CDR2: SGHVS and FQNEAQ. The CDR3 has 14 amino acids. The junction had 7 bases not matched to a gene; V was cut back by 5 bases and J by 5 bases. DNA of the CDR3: TGTGCCAGCAGCACAAGGGACAGGTTTTATGGCTACACCTTC. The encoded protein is CASSTRDRFYGYTF. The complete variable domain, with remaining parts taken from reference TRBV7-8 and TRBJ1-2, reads GAGVSQSPRYKVAKRGQDVALRCDPISGHVSLFWYQQALGQGPEFLTYFQNEAQLDKSGLPSDRFFAERPEGSVSTLKIQRTQQEDSAVYLCASSTRDRFYGYTFGSGTRLTVV.

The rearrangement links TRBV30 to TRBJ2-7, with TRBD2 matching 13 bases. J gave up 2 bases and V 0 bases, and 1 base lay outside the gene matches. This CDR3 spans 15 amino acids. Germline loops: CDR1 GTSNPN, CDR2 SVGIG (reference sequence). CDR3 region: CAWSVGTSGTYEQYF. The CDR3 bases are TGTGCCTGGAGTGTAGGGACTAGCGGGACCTACGAGCAGTACTTC.

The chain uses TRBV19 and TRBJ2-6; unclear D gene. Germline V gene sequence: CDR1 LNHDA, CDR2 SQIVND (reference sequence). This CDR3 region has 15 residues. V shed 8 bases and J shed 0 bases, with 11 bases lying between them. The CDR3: CASRVSSSGANVLTF. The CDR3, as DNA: TGTGCCAGTCGGGTCAGTAGCTCTGGGGCCAACGTCCTGACTTTC.

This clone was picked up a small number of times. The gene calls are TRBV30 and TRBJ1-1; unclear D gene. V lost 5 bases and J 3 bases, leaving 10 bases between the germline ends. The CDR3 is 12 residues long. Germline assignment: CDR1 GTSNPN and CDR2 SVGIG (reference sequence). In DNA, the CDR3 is TGTGCCTGGGACCTCGGGGACACTGAAGCTTTCTTT. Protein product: CAWDLGDTEAFF.

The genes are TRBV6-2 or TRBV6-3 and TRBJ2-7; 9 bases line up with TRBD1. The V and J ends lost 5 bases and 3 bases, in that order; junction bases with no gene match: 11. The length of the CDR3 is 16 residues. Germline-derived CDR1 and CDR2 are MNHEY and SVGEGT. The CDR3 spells CASSQVGTGRSYEQYF. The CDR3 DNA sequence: TGTGCCAGCAGTCAGGTAGGGACAGGGAGGAGCTACGAGCAGTACTTC.

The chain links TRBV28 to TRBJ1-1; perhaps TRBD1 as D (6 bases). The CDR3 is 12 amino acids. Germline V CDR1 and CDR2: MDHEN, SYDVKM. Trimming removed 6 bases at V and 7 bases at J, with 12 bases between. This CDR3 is CASRKGEDEAFF. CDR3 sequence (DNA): TGTGCCAGCAGGAAGGGGGAAGATGAAGCTTTCTTT.

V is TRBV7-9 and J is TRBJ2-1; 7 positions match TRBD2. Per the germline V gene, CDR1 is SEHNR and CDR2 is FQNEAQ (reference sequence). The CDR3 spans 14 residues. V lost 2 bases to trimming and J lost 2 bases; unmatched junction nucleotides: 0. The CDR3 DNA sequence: TGTGCCAGCAGCTTACTAGCGGCCTACAATGAGCAGTTCTTC. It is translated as CASSLLAAYNEQFF.

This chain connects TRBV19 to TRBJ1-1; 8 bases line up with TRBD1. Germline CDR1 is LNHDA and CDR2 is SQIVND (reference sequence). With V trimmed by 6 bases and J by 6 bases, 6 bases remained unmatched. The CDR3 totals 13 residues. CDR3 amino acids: CASSPTTGAEAFF. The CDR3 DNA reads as TGTGCCAGTAGCCCGACGACAGGGGCTGAAGCTTTCTTT. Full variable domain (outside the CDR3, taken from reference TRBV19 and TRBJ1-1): DGGITQSPKYLFRKEGQNVTLSCEQNLNHDAMYWYRQDPGQGLRLIYYSQIVNDFQKGDIAEGYSVSREKKESFPLTVTSAQKNPTAFYLCASSPTTGAEAFFGQGTRLTVV.

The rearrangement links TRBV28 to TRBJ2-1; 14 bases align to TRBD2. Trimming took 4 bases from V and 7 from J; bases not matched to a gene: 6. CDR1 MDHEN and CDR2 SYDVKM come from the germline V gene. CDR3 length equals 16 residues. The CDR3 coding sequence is TGTGCCAGCAGTTACCCCGGGACTAGCGGGAGAAATGAGCAGTTCTTC. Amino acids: CASSYPGTSGRNEQFF. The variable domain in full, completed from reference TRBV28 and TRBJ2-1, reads DVKVTQSSRYLVKRTGEKVFLECVQDMDHENMFWYRQDPGLGLRLIYFSYDVKMKEKGDIPEGYSVSREKKERFSLILESASTNQTSMYLCASSYPGTSGRNEQFFGPGTRLTVL.